This entry lists 8 T cell receptor beta chains sequenced from one sample in a study of T cells expressing NK-cell markers. Reprocessing the 5' RACE reads, TCRdb reports a single entry for every CDR3 protein and omits DNA. The sample has about 140,000 distinct CDR3 sequences; the top ten hold 9% to 15%. The sequenced material came from blood T cells: a sorted CD56 or NKG2C T cell subset, CD4+ or CD8+ T cells, or bulk PBMC T cells (not recorded which). The receptors here all came from a young man in good health.

The chain links TRBV6-5 to TRBJ2-1; checking the TCRdb D call of TRBD2 is not possible without DNA. CDR3 length equals 13 residues. Germline CDR1 reads MNHEY; CDR2 reads SVGAGI. The CDR3 protein is CASSYAGGGEQFF.

The rearrangement uses TRBV7-9 and TRBJ2-1; TCRdb designates TRBD2, a call that cannot be tested without DNA. CDR1 is SEHNR, CDR2 FQNEAQ, per germline (reference sequence). The CDR3 runs to 13 residues. The CDR3 region is CASSPNRALGGFF.

The V and J genes are TRBV7-2 and TRBJ1-2; the TRBD1 assignment by TCRdb is unverifiable without DNA. Germline values: CDR1 SGHTA, CDR2 FQGNSA. This CDR3 is built from 16 residues. CDR3 protein: CASSLVVGADSGGYTF.

The rearrangement links TRBV5-1 to TRBJ2-5; the D call of TRBD2 rests on TCRdb alone, since no DNA is present to check it. Germline V CDR1 and CDR2: SGHRS, YFSETQ. This CDR3 spans 16 amino acids. The CDR3 spells CASSPGLAGVQETQYF.

CDR3 protein: CASSPEIKGETQYF. The rearrangement uses TRBV9 and TRBJ2-5; there is no DNA to check the TCRdb D call of TRBD1. Germline V CDR1 and CDR2: SGDLS, YYNGEE. The CDR3 contains 14 residues.

V usage is TRBV4-1 and J usage is TRBJ2-3. The germline gives CDR1 MGHRA, CDR2 YSYEKL. The length of the CDR3 is 16 residues. This chain's CDR3 is CASSQVLDLEVDTQYF.

The chain has TRBV27 and TRBJ2-7; the D gene TCRdb calls, TRBD1, cannot be checked with no DNA. CDR3 length: 16 residues. Germline lookup yields CDR1 MNHEY and CDR2 SMNVEV (reference sequence). CDR3 region: CASSFSAGEVLYEQYF.

The chain employs TRBV19 and TRBJ2-3; the TRBD2 assignment by TCRdb is unverifiable without DNA. This CDR3 spans 16 amino acids. CDR1 and CDR2 from the germline V gene are LNHDA and SQIVND (reference sequence). The CDR3 region is CASRMVAGVSEDTQYF.